This T cell receptor (beta chain) was sequenced in a study of shared clonotypes between healthy human individuals. The wider study: Each donor's CD8 memory used one plate, CD8 naive two, each CD4 subset three. Overall study results and limits: Limited genetic and exposure-history diversity came from having few donors.

Trimming cost V 5 bases and J 2 bases; bases outside gene matches: 8. CDR1 MNHEY and CDR2 SMNVEV come from the germline V gene (reference sequence). This CDR3 is 17 amino acids long. The study drew all its donors from Caucasian adults living in Nashville, Tennessee. As to this clone: Its antigen remains unidentified.

Sequencing used immunoSEQ multiplex PCR; TCRdb keeps in-frame clones, though not all of them. The sample includes 330,000 or so clones, about 74% of them seen just once. The source of this sequence is a man in his thirties or forties in good health. This chain joins TRBV27 and TRBJ2-7; TRBD2 matches 14 bases. Sequences were obtained from memory CD4+ T cells sorted from blood. As to subset: CD45RA-negative fraction. The CDR3 sequence: CASSPGTSGSGTYEQYF. The CDR3 bases are TGTGCCAGCAGTCCGGGGACTAGCGGGAGTGGAACCTACGAGCAGTACTTC.